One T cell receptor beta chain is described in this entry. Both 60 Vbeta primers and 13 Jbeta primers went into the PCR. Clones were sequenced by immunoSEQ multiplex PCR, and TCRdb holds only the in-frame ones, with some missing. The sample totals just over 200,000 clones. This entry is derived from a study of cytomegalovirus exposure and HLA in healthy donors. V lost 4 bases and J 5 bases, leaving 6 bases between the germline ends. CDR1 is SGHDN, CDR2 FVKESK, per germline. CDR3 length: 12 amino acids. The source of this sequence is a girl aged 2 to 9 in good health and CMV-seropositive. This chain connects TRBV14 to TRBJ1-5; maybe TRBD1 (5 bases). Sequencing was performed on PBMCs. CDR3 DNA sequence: TGTGCCAGCAGCCGGGGGGATCAGCCCCAGCATTTT. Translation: CASSRGDQPQHF.